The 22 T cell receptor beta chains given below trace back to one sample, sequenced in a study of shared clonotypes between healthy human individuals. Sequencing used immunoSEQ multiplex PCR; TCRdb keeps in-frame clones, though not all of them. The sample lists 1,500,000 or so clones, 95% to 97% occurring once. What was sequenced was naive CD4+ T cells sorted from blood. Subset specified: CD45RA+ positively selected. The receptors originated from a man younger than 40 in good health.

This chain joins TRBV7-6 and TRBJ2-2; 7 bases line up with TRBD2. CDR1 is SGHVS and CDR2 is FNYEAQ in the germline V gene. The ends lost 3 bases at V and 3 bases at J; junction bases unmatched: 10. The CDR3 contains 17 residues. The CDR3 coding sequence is TGTGCCAGCAGCTTGCGGGAGAATTCTTTGGACACCGGGGAGCTGTTTTTT. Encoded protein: CASSLRENSLDTGELFF.

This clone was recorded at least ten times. CDR3 sequence: CASSLGERGTDTQYF. The CDR3 DNA is TGCGCCAGCAGCTTGGGGGAACGTGGCACAGATACGCAGTATTTT. This chain uses TRBV5-1 with TRBJ2-3; D is uncertain. CDR1 SGHRS and CDR2 YFSETQ come from the germline V gene. The CDR3 is made up of 15 amino acids. The V end lost 0 bases, the J end lost 1 base, and 9 bases lay between the germline ends.

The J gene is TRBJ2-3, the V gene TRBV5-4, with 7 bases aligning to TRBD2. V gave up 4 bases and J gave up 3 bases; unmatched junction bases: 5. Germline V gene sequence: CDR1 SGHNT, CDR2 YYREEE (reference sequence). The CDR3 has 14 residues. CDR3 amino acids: CASSPTSTTDTQYF. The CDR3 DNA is TGTGCCAGCAGCCCGACTAGCACGACAGATACGCAGTATTTT. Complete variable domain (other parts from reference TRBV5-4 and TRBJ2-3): ETGVTQSPTHLIKTRGQQVTLRCSSQSGHNTVSWYQQALGQGPQFIFQYYREEENGRGNFPPRFSGLQFPNYSSELNVNALELDDSALYLCASSPTSTTDTQYFGPGTRLTVL.

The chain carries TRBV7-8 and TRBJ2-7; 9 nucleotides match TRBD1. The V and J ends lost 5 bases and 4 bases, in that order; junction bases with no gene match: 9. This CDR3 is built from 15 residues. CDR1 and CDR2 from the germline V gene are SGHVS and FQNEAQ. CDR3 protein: CASSLGTGMLYEQYF. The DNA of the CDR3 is TGTGCCAGCAGCCTAGGGACAGGGATGCTTTACGAGCAGTACTTC.

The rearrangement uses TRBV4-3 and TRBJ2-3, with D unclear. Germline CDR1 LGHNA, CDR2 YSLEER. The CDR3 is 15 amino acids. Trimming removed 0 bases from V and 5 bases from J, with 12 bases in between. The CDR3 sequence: CASSQDHITGDTQYF. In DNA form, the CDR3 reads TGCGCCAGCAGCCAAGACCACATAACGGGAGATACGCAGTATTTT.

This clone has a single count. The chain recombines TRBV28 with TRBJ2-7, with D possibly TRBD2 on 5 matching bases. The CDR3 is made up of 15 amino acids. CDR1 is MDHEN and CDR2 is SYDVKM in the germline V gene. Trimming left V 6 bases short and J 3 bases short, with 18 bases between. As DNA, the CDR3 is TGTGCCAGCAGACCCCCTGGCAGCGGTGGCTACGAGCAGTACTTC. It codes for CASRPPGSGGYEQYF.

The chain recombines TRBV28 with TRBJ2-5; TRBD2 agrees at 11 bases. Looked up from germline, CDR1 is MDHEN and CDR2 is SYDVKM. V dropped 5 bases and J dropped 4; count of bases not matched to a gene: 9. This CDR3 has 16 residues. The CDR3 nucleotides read TGTGCCAGCAGTATGGGACTAGCGGACCGCCGAGAGACCCAGTACTTC. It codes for CASSMGLADRRETQYF.

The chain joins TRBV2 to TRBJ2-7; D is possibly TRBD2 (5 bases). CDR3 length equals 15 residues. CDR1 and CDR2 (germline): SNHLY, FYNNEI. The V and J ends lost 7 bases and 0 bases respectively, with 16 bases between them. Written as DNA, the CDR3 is TGTGCCAGCATCCCCTTCAGCGGATTCTCCTACGAGCAGTACTTC. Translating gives CASIPFSGFSYEQYF.

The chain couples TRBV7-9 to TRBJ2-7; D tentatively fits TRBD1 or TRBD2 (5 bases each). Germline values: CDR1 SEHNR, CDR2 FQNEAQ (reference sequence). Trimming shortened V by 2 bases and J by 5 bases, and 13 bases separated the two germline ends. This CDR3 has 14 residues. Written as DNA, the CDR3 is TGTGCCAGCAGCTTAACGGGGCCCCTCGACGAGCAGTACTTC. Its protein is CASSLTGPLDEQYF.

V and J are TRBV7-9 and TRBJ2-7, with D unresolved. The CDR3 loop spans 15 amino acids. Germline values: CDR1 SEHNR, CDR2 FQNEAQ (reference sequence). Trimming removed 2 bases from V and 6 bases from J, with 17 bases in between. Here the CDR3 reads CASSLFDGRSGEQYF. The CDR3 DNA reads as TGTGCCAGCAGCTTATTCGACGGACGGTCCGGCGAGCAGTACTTC.

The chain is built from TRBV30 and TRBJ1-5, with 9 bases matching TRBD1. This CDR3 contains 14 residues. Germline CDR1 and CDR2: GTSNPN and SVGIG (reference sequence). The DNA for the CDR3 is TGTGCTTTGGACAGGGGAGGCGGCAATCAGCCCCAGCATTTT. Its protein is CALDRGGGNQPQHF.

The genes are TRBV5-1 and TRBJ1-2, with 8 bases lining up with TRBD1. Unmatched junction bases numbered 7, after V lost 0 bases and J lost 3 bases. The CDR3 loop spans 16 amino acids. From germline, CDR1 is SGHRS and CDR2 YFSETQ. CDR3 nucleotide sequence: TGCGCCAGCAGCTTGGTTGGGCAGGGGGCTGACTATGGCTACACCTTC. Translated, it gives CASSLVGQGADYGYTF.

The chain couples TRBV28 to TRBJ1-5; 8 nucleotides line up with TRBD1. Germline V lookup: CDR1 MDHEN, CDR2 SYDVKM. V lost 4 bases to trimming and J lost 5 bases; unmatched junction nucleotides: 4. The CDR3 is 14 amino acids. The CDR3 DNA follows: TGTGCCAGCAGTTCCACAGGGGGATATCAGCCCCAGCATTTT. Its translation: CASSSTGGYQPQHF.

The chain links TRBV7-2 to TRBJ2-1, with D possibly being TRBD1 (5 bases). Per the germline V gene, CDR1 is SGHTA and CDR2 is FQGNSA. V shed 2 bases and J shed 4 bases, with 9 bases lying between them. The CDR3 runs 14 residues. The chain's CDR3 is CASSLRQPYNEQFF. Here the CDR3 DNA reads TGTGCCAGCAGCTTAAGACAGCCATACAATGAGCAGTTCTTC. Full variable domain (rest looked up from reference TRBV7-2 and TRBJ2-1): GAGVSQSPSNKVTEKGKDVELRCDPISGHTALYWYRQSLGQGLEFLIYFQGNSAPDKSGLPSDRFSAERTGGSVSTLTIQRTQQEDSAVYLCASSLRQPYNEQFFGPGTRLTVL.

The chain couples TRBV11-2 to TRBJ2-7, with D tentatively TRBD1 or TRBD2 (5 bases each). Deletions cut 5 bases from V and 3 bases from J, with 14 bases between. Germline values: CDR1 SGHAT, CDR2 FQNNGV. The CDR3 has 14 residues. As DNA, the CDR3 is TGTGCCAGCAGCCATACCGGGACCAACTACGAGCAGTACTTC. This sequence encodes CASSHTGTNYEQYF.

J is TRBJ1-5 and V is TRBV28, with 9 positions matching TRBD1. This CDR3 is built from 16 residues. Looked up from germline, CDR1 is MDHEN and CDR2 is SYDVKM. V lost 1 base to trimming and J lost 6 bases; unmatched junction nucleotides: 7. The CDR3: CASSLSDRGPGQPQHF. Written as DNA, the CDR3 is TGTGCCAGCAGTTTATCGGACAGGGGACCAGGTCAGCCCCAGCATTTT.

The CDR3 DNA sequence: TGTGCCAGCACCTATAAGGGGGGTCCCTACTCTGGGGCCAACGTCCTGACTTTC. Translated: CASTYKGGPYSGANVLTF. This chain uses TRBV13 with TRBJ2-6, with D possibly called TRBD1 or TRBD2 (6 bases each). This CDR3 comprises 18 residues. V dropped 7 bases and J dropped 0 bases, with 19 bases sitting between them. Germline V lookup: CDR1 PRHDT, CDR2 FYEKMQ (reference sequence).

The CDR3 is CASSTRKDSGNTIYF. CDR3 nucleotide sequence: TGTGCCAGTAGTACGAGGAAAGACTCTGGAAACACCATATATTTT. The chain links TRBV19 to TRBJ1-3; no clear D gene. CDR3 size: 15 residues. Germline values: CDR1 LNHDA, CDR2 SQIVND (reference sequence). Trimming removed 4 bases from V and 0 bases from J, with 10 bases in between.

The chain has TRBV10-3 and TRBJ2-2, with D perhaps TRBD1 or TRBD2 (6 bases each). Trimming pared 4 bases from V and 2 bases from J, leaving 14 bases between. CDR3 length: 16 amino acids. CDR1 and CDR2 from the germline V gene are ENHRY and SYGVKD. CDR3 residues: CAISVGGRGNTGELFF. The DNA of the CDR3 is TGTGCCATCAGTGTAGGGGGGCGCGGAAACACCGGGGAGCTGTTTTTT.

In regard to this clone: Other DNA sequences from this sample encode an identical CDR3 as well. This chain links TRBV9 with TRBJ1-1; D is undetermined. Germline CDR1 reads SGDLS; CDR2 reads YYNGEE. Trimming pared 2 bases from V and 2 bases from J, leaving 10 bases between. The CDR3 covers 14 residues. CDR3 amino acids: CASSVRHSNTEAFF. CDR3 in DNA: TGTGCCAGCAGCGTTAGGCACAGCAACACTGAAGCTTTCTTT.

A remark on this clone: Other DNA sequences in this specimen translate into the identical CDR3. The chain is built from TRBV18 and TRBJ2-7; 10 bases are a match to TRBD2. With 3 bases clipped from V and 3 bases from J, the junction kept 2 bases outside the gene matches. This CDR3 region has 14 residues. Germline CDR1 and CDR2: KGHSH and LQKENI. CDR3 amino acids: CASSPLAGVYEQYF. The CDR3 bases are TGTGCCAGCTCACCCCTAGCGGGAGTCTACGAGCAGTACTTC.

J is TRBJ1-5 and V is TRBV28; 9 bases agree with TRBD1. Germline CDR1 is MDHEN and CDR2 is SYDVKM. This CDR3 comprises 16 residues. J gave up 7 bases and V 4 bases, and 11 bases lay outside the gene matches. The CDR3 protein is CASSSARTGVEQPQHF. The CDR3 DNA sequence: TGTGCCAGCAGTTCTGCCCGGACAGGGGTCGAACAGCCCCAGCATTTT.